One sample yielded the 29 T cell receptor beta chains listed below, sequenced in a study of early T cells in non-severe SARS-CoV-2 infection. TCRdb re-called the 5' RACE reads with MiXCR, one entry per CDR3 protein. This table has 65,000 to 90,000 distinct CDR3 sequences, 12% appearing once. The specimen sequenced was whole blood. The receptors stem from an adult who was a healthcare worker with PCR-confirmed SARS-CoV-2 infection or an uninfected control (not recorded which).

The CDR3 DNA reads as TGCAGTGCTATCAGGAGCGGGAGCGACACTGAGCAGTTCTTC. It is translated as CSAIRSGSDTEQFF. This chain uses TRBV20-1 with TRBJ2-1; TRBD2 agrees at 8 bases. CDR3 size: 14 residues. J was trimmed by 9 bases and V by 4 bases; bases with no gene match: 11. Germline V lookup: CDR1 DFQATT, CDR2 SNEGSKA (reference sequence).

The rearrangement links TRBV20-1 to TRBJ1-2; 8 bases align to TRBD1. This CDR3 contains 14 residues. The trim removed 3 bases at V and 6 bases at J, leaving 9 bases unmatched. CDR1 and CDR2 (germline): DFQATT, SNEGSKA (reference sequence). CDR3 in DNA: TGCAGTGCTAGGCCCCAGGGGGCGCCGCATGGCTACACCTTC. Its translation is CSARPQGAPHGYTF.

This clonotype appeared many times. The CDR3 nucleotides read TGTGCCGTACGGACTAGCGGGAGGGATACAGATACGCAGTATTTT. Translation: CAVRTSGRDTDTQYF. The rearrangement joins TRBV10-3 to TRBJ2-3; TRBD2 matches 15 bases. CDR1 ENHRY and CDR2 SYGVKD come from the germline V gene. After removal of 11 bases from V and 3 bases from J, the junction contained 6 bases not matched to a gene. The CDR3 contains 15 residues.

This clonotype has ten or more counts. This chain joins TRBV11-2 and TRBJ2-5, with D possibly matching TRBD1 (5 bases). The CDR3 has 14 amino acids. Germline V CDR1 and CDR2: SGHAT, FQNNGV. V was pared by 5 bases and J by 3 bases, with 13 bases between. The CDR3 bases are TGTGCCAGCAGCCCCCTCCTAGGGGAAGAGACCCAGTACTTC. Translation: CASSPLLGEETQYF.

This clonotype was detected only a few times. The chain is built from TRBV18 and TRBJ2-7; D ambiguous. This CDR3 is built from 12 residues. Germline V lookup: CDR1 KGHSH, CDR2 LQKENI. The V end lost 3 bases, the J end lost 6 bases, and 9 bases lay between the germline ends. The CDR3 is CASSPTRSEQYF. The DNA for the CDR3 is TGTGCCAGCTCACCGACTCGATCCGAGCAGTACTTC.

This clonotype has only a few counts. The J gene is TRBJ2-3, the V gene TRBV7-2; 9 positions match TRBD2. Germline assignment: CDR1 SGHTA and CDR2 FQGNSA. V gave up 1 base and J gave up 5 bases; unmatched junction bases: 4. The CDR3 is 15 amino acids. CDR3 DNA: TGTGCCAGCAGCTTAGGCGCGGGAGGGGTAGATACGCAGTATTTT. Translated, it gives CASSLGAGGVDTQYF.

Points on this clonotype: A much more abundant neighbour one base away suggests this may be a read error. The V and J genes are TRBV20-1 and TRBJ2-3; 7 bases fit TRBD1. V trimming: 6 bases; J trimming: 4 bases; junction bases outside the gene matches: 4. Germline V gene sequence: CDR1 DFQATT, CDR2 SNEGSKA (reference sequence). The CDR3 is made up of 12 amino acids. This chain's CDR3 is CSAGGRPDTQYF. DNA of the CDR3: TGCAGTGCAGGGGGCCGGCCAGATACGCAGTATTTT.

V gene TRBV6-6 combines with J gene TRBJ2-5; D is unresolved. V was trimmed by 5 bases and J by 7 bases, leaving 14 bases between them. Germline V lookup: CDR1 MNHNY, CDR2 SVGAGI (reference sequence). The CDR3 is 13 amino acids. The chain's CDR3 is CASSPGLVATQYF. The CDR3 nucleotides are TGTGCCAGCAGTCCGGGCCTTGTGGCGACCCAGTACTTC.

This clonotype has ten or more counts. The chain couples TRBV12-3 or TRBV12-4 to TRBJ1-2, with a weak D call TRBD1 (6 bases). Trimming took off 4 bases at V and 0 bases at J, with 9 bases between the two ends. The CDR3 covers 14 residues. The CDR3 sequence is CASSSQGANYGYTF. CDR3 in DNA: TGTGCCAGCAGTTCACAGGGAGCTAACTATGGCTACACCTTC.

This clonotype was seen only a few times. This chain uses TRBV20-1 with TRBJ2-3; 11 nucleotides line up with TRBD1. V shed 7 bases and J 8 bases; nucleotides not matched to a gene: 8. The CDR3 runs to 13 residues. In germline, CDR1 is DFQATT, CDR2 SNEGSKA (reference sequence). The CDR3 DNA reads as TGCAGTGTGGACAGGGGGCCTGATCTTACGCAGTATTTT. Protein sequence: CSVDRGPDLTQYF.

Ten or more counts support this clonotype. The V call is TRBV3-1, the J call TRBJ1-3; D call uncertain. The V end was cut by 0 bases, the J end by 0 bases, with 3 bases between. CDR1 LGHDT and CDR2 YNNKEL come from the germline V gene (reference sequence). CDR3 length: 14 residues. The CDR3 reads CASSQDSSGNTIYF. CDR3 bases: TGTGCCAGCAGCCAAGACAGCTCTGGAAACACCATATATTTT.

This clonotype was observed many times. The chain is built from TRBV14 and TRBJ2-5; TRBD2 matches 10 bases. Germline lookup yields CDR1 SGHDN and CDR2 FVKESK. Losses at the gene ends were 4 bases for V and 5 bases for J; bases not matched to a gene: 4. The CDR3 is 14 amino acids. The CDR3 DNA follows: TGTGCCAGCAGCCCTGGACTAGCGGCGGAGACCCAGTACTTC. Amino acids: CASSPGLAAETQYF.

This clonotype occurred many times. J is TRBJ2-2 and V is TRBV10-2; D might be TRBD1 (5 bases). V gave up 3 bases and J gave up 4 bases, with 12 bases separating them. CDR3 length: 15 residues. Germline lookup yields CDR1 WSHSY and CDR2 SAAADI. Here the CDR3 reads CASSDSLTVTGELFF. The CDR3 nucleotides read TGCGCCAGCAGTGACTCACTGACAGTCACCGGGGAGCTGTTTTTT.

This chain links TRBV24-1 with TRBJ1-2, with 7 bases fitting TRBD1. The germline V gene has CDR1 KGHDR and CDR2 SFDVKD. J was trimmed by 6 bases and V by 4 bases; bases with no gene match: 4. This CDR3 is built from 13 residues. CDR3 DNA sequence: TGTGCCACCAGTGACGTACAGGGGAATGGCTACACCTTC. Its translation is CATSDVQGNGYTF.

The V gene is TRBV20-1, the J gene TRBJ2-7; perhaps TRBD1 as D (6 bases). This CDR3 has 13 residues. Trimming cost V 4 bases and J 2 bases, with 12 bases left between them. Germline CDR1 reads DFQATT; CDR2 reads SNEGSKA (reference sequence). CDR3 in DNA: TGCAGTGCTATTGGACAGAGTCCCTACGAGCAGTACTTC. The encoded protein is CSAIGQSPYEQYF.

This clonotype appeared many times. The CDR3 coding sequence is TGTGCCAGCAGGGGGCTGGCTTCACCCCTCCACTTT. Translation: CASRGLASPLHF. The chain recombines TRBV6-5 with TRBJ1-6; maybe TRBD1 (5 bases). This CDR3 has 12 residues. V was clipped by 6 bases and J by 9 bases, with 9 bases between them. Germline V gene data show CDR1 as MNHEY and CDR2 as SVGAGI.

The chain has TRBV6-5 and TRBJ2-7; D remains ambiguous. Trimming took off 0 bases at V and 0 bases at J, with 6 bases between the two ends. The CDR3 covers 14 residues. Germline values: CDR1 MNHEY, CDR2 SVGAGI. The CDR3 is CASSYSYSSYEQYF. The CDR3, as DNA: TGTGCCAGCAGTTACTCATACAGCTCCTACGAGCAGTACTTC.

This clonotype was observed a handful of times. The rearrangement links TRBV20-1 to TRBJ2-7, with D perhaps matching TRBD1 (5 bases). CDR1 DFQATT and CDR2 SNEGSKA come from the germline V gene (reference sequence). CDR3 length equals 14 residues. The germline V and J ends were trimmed by 3 bases and 2 bases, with 14 bases remaining between them. The CDR3 DNA reads as TGCAGTGCTAGGGGGCCCGGAGCCGCCTACGAGCAGTACTTC. As protein: CSARGPGAAYEQYF.

This chain joins TRBV5-4 and TRBJ1-6; D not resolved. CDR1 and CDR2 (germline): SGHNT, YYREEE (reference sequence). The V gene lost 4 bases and the J gene lost 0 bases, with 11 bases spanning the gap. The CDR3 has 16 amino acids. DNA for the CDR3: TGTGCCAGCAGCGTGGACGCGAGCTCCTATAATTCACCCCTCCACTTT. It specifies CASSVDASSYNSPLHF. Using reference TRBV5-4 and TRBJ1-6 for the parts outside the CDR3, the full variable domain is ETGVTQSPTHLIKTRGQQVTLRCSSQSGHNTVSWYQQALGQGPQFIFQYYREEENGRGNFPPRFSGLQFPNYSSELNVNALELDDSALYLCASSVDASSYNSPLHFGNGTRLTVT.

The sample holds many counts of this clonotype. The chain uses TRBV24-1 and TRBJ2-1; 7 bases agree with TRBD2. J lost 8 bases, V lost 5 bases, and 5 bases had no gene match. The CDR3 contains 13 residues. Germline CDR1 is KGHDR and CDR2 is SFDVKD. The CDR3 sequence: CATSVREGDEQFF. CDR3 DNA sequence: TGTGCCACCAGTGTTAGGGAGGGCGATGAGCAGTTCTTC.

This clonotype came up many times. This chain uses TRBV29-1 with TRBJ2-1; 10 bases line up with TRBD2. Germline CDR1 SQVTM, CDR2 ANQGSEA. Trimming at V came to 6 bases and at J to 7 bases, leaving 12 bases not matched to a gene. The CDR3 sequence is 15 residues long. The CDR3 spells CSVRGGAGGNNEQFF. The CDR3, as DNA: TGCAGCGTGAGGGGTGGAGCGGGAGGGAATAATGAGCAGTTCTTC.

This clonotype occurred many times. The chain recombines TRBV7-9 with TRBJ1-2, with a tentative D call TRBD1 (5 bases). The CDR3 is 13 residues long. Trimming took off 0 bases at V and 7 bases at J, with 9 bases between the two ends. Germline CDR1 and CDR2: SEHNR and FQNEAQ (reference sequence). DNA of the CDR3: TGTGCCAGCAGCTTAGCCGGGGGTGGTGGCTACACCTTC. Protein product: CASSLAGGGGYTF.

This CDR3 reads CASSRTLTGDNTEAFF. Written as DNA, the CDR3 is TGTGCCAGCAGCCGAACCTTGACAGGGGACAACACTGAAGCTTTCTTT. The chain combines TRBV13 with TRBJ1-1; 8 bases match TRBD1. The CDR3 has 16 amino acids. Germline V gene sequence: CDR1 PRHDT, CDR2 FYEKMQ (reference sequence). V lost 5 bases, J lost 2 bases, and 10 bases stayed unmatched.

The V call is TRBV20-1, the J call TRBJ2-3; 8 bases are a match to TRBD2. The junction had 5 bases not matched to a gene; V was cut back by 3 bases and J by 3 bases. Per germline, CDR1 DFQATT and CDR2 SNEGSKA (reference sequence). This CDR3 has 14 amino acids. CDR3 protein: CSASTSGLTDTQYF. The CDR3 DNA is TGCAGTGCTAGCACTAGCGGTCTGACAGATACGCAGTATTTT.

This clonotype was counted a few times. A junction boundary mismatches the germline segment, possibly from a read error. This rearrangement joins TRBV18 to TRBJ1-2, with no clear D. Germline V gene data show CDR1 as KGHSH and CDR2 as LQKENI. This CDR3 is 11 amino acids long. The CDR3 sequence: CASSPQKPINF. CDR3 DNA sequence: TGTGCCAGCTCACCACAGAAGCCGATCAACTTC.

At least ten counts were recorded for this clonotype. J is TRBJ2-1 and V is TRBV20-1, with 10 bases fitting TRBD2. The V gene's germline CDR1 is DFQATT and CDR2 SNEGSKA (reference sequence). The CDR3 spans 14 residues. V dropped 6 bases and J dropped 8; count of bases not matched to a gene: 10. CDR3 sequence reads: CSASASGSWDEQFF. The CDR3 coding sequence is TGCAGTGCCAGTGCTAGCGGGAGTTGGGATGAGCAGTTCTTC.

This clonotype was recorded at least ten times. The V gene is TRBV18, the J gene TRBJ2-6; TRBD1 is a possible D gene (6 bases). The CDR3 totals 17 residues. The V end lost 8 bases, the J end lost 0 bases, and 17 bases lay between the germline ends. From germline, CDR1 is KGHSH and CDR2 LQKENI. The CDR3 is CASGPGQPLSGANVLTF. DNA for the CDR3: TGTGCCAGCGGCCCTGGACAGCCACTCTCTGGGGCCAACGTCCTGACTTTC.

This clonotype was seen a handful of times. V and J are TRBV6-5 and TRBJ2-5; D call uncertain. The CDR3 loop spans 15 amino acids. Deletions cut 0 bases from V and 5 bases from J, with 13 bases between. Germline V gives CDR1 MNHEY, CDR2 SVGAGI. CDR3 residues: CASSYSKELRETQYF. The CDR3 bases are TGTGCCAGCAGTTACTCGAAGGAGCTGAGGGAGACCCAGTACTTC.

This clonotype was seen at least ten times. The chain is built from TRBV20-1 and TRBJ2-3; D is undetermined. Germline CDR1 is DFQATT and CDR2 is SNEGSKA (reference sequence). The CDR3 sequence is 16 residues long. The V end lost 1 base, the J end lost 0 bases, and 14 bases lay between the germline ends. In DNA, the CDR3 is TGCAGTGCTAGAGCCCTCGGCGACCTAAGCACAGATACGCAGTATTTT. It encodes CSARALGDLSTDTQYF.